The clone carrying this TCR beta chain was counted between two and nine times. Germline V gives CDR1 SGHNT, CDR2 YYREEE (reference sequence). The junction had 6 bases not matched to a gene; V was cut back by 5 bases and J by 5 bases. The CDR3 is 14 residues long. Ipilimumab, 1 mg/kg, started 14 to 28 days after autologous transplant. Data came from immunoSEQ multiplex PCR; TCRdb stores just in-frame clones and leaves some out. The sample comprises 17,000 or so clones, around four fifths of which are singletons, and approximately 10% rests with the top ten. This sample is part of a study of ipilimumab plus nivolumab after autologous stem cell transplantation. Across the whole study: A median of about eight nivolumab and 4 to 6 ipilimumab doses were given.

V usage is TRBV5-4 and J usage is TRBJ2-1; 8 nucleotides align to TRBD2. The sequencing here drew on PBMCs, taken in a trial of ipilimumab plus nivolumab as post-transplant consolidation. This TCR was recovered from a male donor with diffuse large B-cell lymphoma. CDR3 protein: CASRRGAGNNEQFF. The CDR3, as DNA: TGTGCCAGCAGGCGGGGGGCAGGGAACAATGAGCAGTTCTTC. The whole variable domain, filled in from reference TRBV5-4 and TRBJ2-1, reads ETGVTQSPTHLIKTRGQQVTLRCSSQSGHNTVSWYQQALGQGPQFIFQYYREEENGRGNFPPRFSGLQFPNYSSELNVNALELDDSALYLCASRRGAGNNEQFFGPGTRLTVL.